The 5 T cell receptor beta chains below were found in one sample sequenced in a study of T cell responses to AZD1222 COVID-19 vaccine. Data came from immunoSEQ multiplex PCR; TCRdb stores just in-frame clones and leaves some out. The profile shows 100,000 to 150,000 clones, more than 80% of them singletons. The starting material was peripheral blood, obtained on day 0 of AZD1222 vaccination. These TCRs come from an adult in good health.

The chain couples TRBV11-2 to TRBJ1-1, with D unresolved. This CDR3 is 15 amino acids long. CDR1 and CDR2 (germline): SGHAT, FQNNGV. Trimming took 4 bases from V and 1 from J, leaving 13 bases between them. CDR3 protein: CASSWGSLRNTEAFF. DNA of the CDR3: TGTGCCAGCAGCTGGGGTAGTCTTCGGAACACTGAAGCTTTCTTT.

The chain uses TRBV9 and TRBJ2-1, with D possibly matching TRBD2 (6 bases). The V end lost 0 bases, the J end lost 6 bases, and 16 bases lay between the germline ends. This CDR3 spans 16 amino acids. Germline V gene sequence: CDR1 SGDLS, CDR2 YYNGEE. CDR3 sequence (DNA): TGTGCCAGCAGCGTAGCTTCGGGAGACTATTCCAATGAGCAGTTCTTC. Translating it yields CASSVASGDYSNEQFF.

This sequence joins TRBV5-1 and TRBJ1-1, with D possibly matching TRBD1 (5 bases). This CDR3 is 13 amino acids long. Germline CDR1 is SGHRS and CDR2 is YFSETQ. V was clipped by 1 base and J by 4 bases, with 8 bases between them. As DNA, the CDR3 is TGCGCCAGCAGCTTGTTGAGGGGCACTGAAGCTTTCTTT. This codes for CASSLLRGTEAFF.

The rearrangement links TRBV15 to TRBJ2-3, with 7 bases lining up with TRBD2. CDR3 length equals 17 residues. CDR1 is LNHNV, CDR2 YYDKDF, per germline (reference sequence). After removal of 3 bases from V and 2 bases from J, the junction contained 11 bases not matched to a gene. In nucleotides, the CDR3 is TGTGCCACCAGCAGTGGGTACTCTAGCGGTGACACAGATACGCAGTATTTT. Translated, it gives CATSSGYSSGDTDTQYF.

This chain links TRBV6-5 with TRBJ2-1; 14 bases agree with TRBD2. V gave up 7 bases and J gave up 9 bases; unmatched junction bases: 8. The germline gives CDR1 MNHEY, CDR2 SVGAGI. The CDR3 length is 15 residues. The CDR3 DNA follows: TGTGCCAGCACGACTAGCGGGGGGGCCTTCGGTGAGCAGTTCTTC. Its protein product is CASTTSGGAFGEQFF.